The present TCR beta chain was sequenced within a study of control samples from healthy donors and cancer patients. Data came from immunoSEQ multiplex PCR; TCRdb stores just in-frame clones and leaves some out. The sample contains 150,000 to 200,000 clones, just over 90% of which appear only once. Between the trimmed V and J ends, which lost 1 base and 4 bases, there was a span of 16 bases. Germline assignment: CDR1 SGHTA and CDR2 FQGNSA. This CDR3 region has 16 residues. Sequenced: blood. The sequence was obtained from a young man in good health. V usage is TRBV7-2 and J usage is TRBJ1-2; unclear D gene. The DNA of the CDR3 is TGTGCCAGCAGCTTAGTGGACCTTCAAGGGTCCTATGGCTACACCTTC. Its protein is CASSLVDLQGSYGYTF.